This T cell receptor beta chain was profiled in a study of technical replicates of blood from a handful of donors. TCRdb keeps only in-frame clones here, not all; method: immunoSEQ multiplex PCR. Here the sample spans 45,000 to 60,000 clones, 75% to 95% being singletons. This CDR3 comprises 13 residues. V lost 7 bases to trimming and J lost 4 bases, with 13 bases between them. Germline V gene sequence: CDR1 MNHNS, CDR2 SASEGT. The rearrangement joins TRBV6-1 to TRBJ1-2, with D uncertain. The sequencing sample was made of PBMCs. This sequence originates from a human donor in good health. Some clones in this sample may be carry-over from other donors' samples. The CDR3 region has the DNA TGTGCCAGCACGCTGGAGGCGGGCTATGGCTACACCTTC. Translation gives CASTLEAGYGYTF.